The present TCR beta chain was sequenced within a study of Tregs in tolerant kidney transplant recipients. Overall study findings and caveats: Antigen-driven expansion was suggested because donor-specific Tregs expanded more than all Tregs in tolerant patients.

Generated by immunoSEQ multiplex PCR, the TCRdb table keeps only in-frame clones and is missing some. The data show tens of thousands of clones, with roughly 90% seen just once and roughly 1.6% held by the top ten. The nonmyeloablative bone marrow transplants came from related graft donors, with transient mixed chimerism. Unstimulated Tregs (CD4+CD25+CD127-) and CD4+CD25- non-Tregs were sorted from PBMCs. The CDR3 has 15 residues. Germline V gene sequence: CDR1 KGHSH, CDR2 LQKENI. With 5 bases clipped from V and 4 bases from J, the junction kept 8 bases outside the gene matches. Note on this clone: Its antigen is not known.

The sequences come from CD4+ T cells from blood (PBMCs), collected 24 months after the transplant. The chain combines TRBV18 with TRBJ2-7; 10 bases are shared with TRBD1. The source is a human patient who received a combined kidney and bone marrow transplant. Some T cells may be transferred from the graft donor. The CDR3 DNA reads TGTGCCAGCTCATTCGGACAGGGGGACATTTACGAGCAGTACTTC. Amino acids: CASSFGQGDIYEQYF.